The T cell receptor beta chain under discussion was sequenced for a study of cytomegalovirus exposure and HLA in healthy donors. About the study: Prior work identified around 120 million unique TCR beta sequences in about 179 million T cells.

Whole-study findings and limits: Upon later analysis, TCR association rates were observed to vary by HLA locus, being highest for DRB1 and lowest for HLA-C. Further analysis, carried out later, found HLA-associated TCR beta chains more clonally expanded than equally common other chains.

This clone was counted a few times. The antigen is unknown. V lost 0 bases to trimming and J lost 7 bases, with 13 bases between them. The CDR3 totals 15 residues. Germline values: CDR1 LNHDA, CDR2 SQIVND (reference sequence). Primers: 60 Vbeta forward and 13 Jbeta reverse. Sequencing used immunoSEQ multiplex PCR; TCRdb keeps in-frame clones, though not all of them. The table shows about 140,000 clones, with more than 60% occurring only once. The sample taken for sequencing was PBMCs. The chain links TRBV19 to TRBJ1-5; a weak D match, TRBD1 (5 bases). The TCR originated in a female donor in good health and CMV-seronegative. CDR3 sequence reads: CASSIDRVPWQPQHF. The CDR3 region has the DNA TGTGCCAGTAGTATAGACAGGGTACCCTGGCAGCCCCAGCATTTT. The variable domain in full, completed from reference TRBV19 and TRBJ1-5, reads DGGITQSPKYLFRKEGQNVTLSCEQNLNHDAMYWYRQDPGQGLRLIYYSQIVNDFQKGDIAEGYSVSREKKESFPLTVTSAQKNPTAFYLCASSIDRVPWQPQHFGDGTRLSIL.